This T cell receptor (beta chain) comes out of a study of graft-versus-host responses after intestinal transplantation. In the study overall: Multivisceral, liver-intestinal, or isolated intestinal transplants were performed in recipients. Among the recipients, all got anti-thymocyte globulin induction and then tacrolimus and steroids for approximately 3 years. Whole-study findings and limits: Recipient marrow showed GvH clones, some seen first in ileum or blood.

A remark on this clone: The antigen is unknown.

The CDR3 has 13 residues. CDR1 is SGHTA, CDR2 FQGTGA, per germline. Trimming removed 1 base from V and 7 bases from J, with 11 bases in between. Measured with immunoSEQ multiplex PCR; TCRdb has only the in-frame clones, and not every one. The sample shows approximately 20,000 clones, around nine tenths of them seen only once. Sample: bone marrow, taken around 130 days after transplant. This receptor was obtained from a human patient who received an intestinal transplant, so some T cells may come from the graft donor. The rearrangement joins TRBV7-3 to TRBJ2-7; D gene unclear. CDR3: CASSLIGPGEQYF. Here the CDR3 DNA reads TGTGCCAGCAGCTTAATCGGACCGGGTGAGCAGTACTTC.